Only a few counts were recorded for the clone carrying this TCR beta chain. Other DNA sequences within the sample encode an identical CDR3. V gave up 0 bases and J gave up 6 bases, with 7 bases separating them. Germline CDR1 is SGHRS and CDR2 is YFSETQ. The CDR3 totals 12 residues. The sample belongs to a study of blood T cell repertoires in COVID-19. Overall study: Spain, Italy and the United States supplied samples that represented acute and convalescent COVID-19.

Cohorts were based on clinical histories the participants reported. Using immunoSEQ multiplex PCR, the repertoire was profiled, and TCRdb retains in-frame clones only, with some absent. The repertoire has roughly 150,000 clones, about four fifths of them found once; the top ten carry around 3.7%. The sequencing sample was made of PBMCs or T cells enriched from blood (not recorded which). This clonotype was sampled from a woman in her sixties who had recovered from COVID-19. The chain is built from TRBV5-1 and TRBJ2-7; TRBD2 might be the D (6 bases). The CDR3 loop reads CASSLDGGEQYF. As DNA, the CDR3 is TGCGCCAGCAGCTTGGACGGGGGCGAGCAGTACTTC.